This section outlines one TCR beta chain sequence together with its context. As yet, its antigen is unknown. The data belong to a study of cytomegalovirus exposure and HLA in healthy donors. Study-level background: Findings of an earlier analysis included some 120 million unique TCR beta sequences from 180 million or so T cells.

Germline trimming cut 4 bases from V and 2 bases from J; bases unmatched to any gene: 6. The CDR3 is made up of 15 amino acids. The germline gives CDR1 SGDLS, CDR2 YYNGEE. Findings and limits, study-wide: Later analysis identified a missense DCLRE1C variant that was linked to TCR beta V- and J-gene trimming.

The study ran its PCR with 60 Vbeta and 13 Jbeta primers. This table comes from immunoSEQ multiplex PCR, and its TCRdb copy is limited to in-frame clones, with some not included. The sample consists of around 130,000 clones, around three quarters of them appearing once. This clonotype originated in a woman between 45 and 65 years old in good health and CMV-seronegative. The sequenced sample consisted of PBMCs. The J gene is TRBJ2-3, the V gene TRBV9; 8 bases map to TRBD1. Here the CDR3 DNA reads TGTGCCAGCAGCTCCTCGACAGGGGTCACAGATACGCAGTATTTT. Amino acid sequence: CASSSSTGVTDTQYF.